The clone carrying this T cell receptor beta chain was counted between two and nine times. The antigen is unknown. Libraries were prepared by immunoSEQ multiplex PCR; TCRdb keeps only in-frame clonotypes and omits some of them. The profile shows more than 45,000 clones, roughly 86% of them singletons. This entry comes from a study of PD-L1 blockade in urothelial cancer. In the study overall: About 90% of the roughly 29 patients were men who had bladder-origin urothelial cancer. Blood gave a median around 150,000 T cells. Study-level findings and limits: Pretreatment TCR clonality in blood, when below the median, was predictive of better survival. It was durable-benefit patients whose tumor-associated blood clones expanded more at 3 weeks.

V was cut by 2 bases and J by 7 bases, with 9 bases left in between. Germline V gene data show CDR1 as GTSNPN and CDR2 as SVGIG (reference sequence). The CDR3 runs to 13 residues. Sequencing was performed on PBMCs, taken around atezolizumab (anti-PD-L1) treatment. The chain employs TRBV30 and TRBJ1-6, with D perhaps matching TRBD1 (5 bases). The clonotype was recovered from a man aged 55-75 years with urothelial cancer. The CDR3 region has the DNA TGTGCCTGGAGTCATTCAGGGAATTCACCCCTCCACTTT. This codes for CAWSHSGNSPLHF.